These 30 T cell receptor beta chains came from one sample sequenced in a study of CD8 T cells in Susac syndrome (dated by TCRdb to the late 2010s). Receptors were amplified or captured by the immunoSEQ multiplex PCR assay. RNA was extracted using the RNeasy kit, and about 0.5 to 1 microgram was reverse transcribed with random hexamers. TCRdb cleaned the public reads at Q25 with fastp, built clones with MiXCR and kept in-frame beta chains. Identical CDR3 protein sequences are pooled into one entry, listed with their most common genes and DNA. The sample has around 100,000 distinct CDR3 sequences on record, roughly 96% of them singletons. 0.3% of the sample is taken by the ten largest. The source material was CD8+ T cells from PBMCs. The receptor set was obtained from a human donor with Susac syndrome.

This clonotype has a single count. The chain carries TRBV4-1 and TRBJ2-7, with D perhaps being TRBD1 or TRBD2 (5 bases each). This CDR3 comprises 14 residues. V was clipped by 1 base and J by 1 base, with 8 bases between them. Germline CDR1 is MGHRA and CDR2 is YSYEKL. This chain's CDR3 is CASSQGGSSYEQYF. The DNA of the CDR3 is TGCGCCAGCAGCCAAGGGGGGTCGTCCTACGAGCAGTACTTC.

This clonotype was found a few times. The gene calls are TRBV7-3 and TRBJ2-3, with D maybe TRBD1 (8 bases). Germline V gene sequence: CDR1 SGHTA, CDR2 FQGTGA. This CDR3 comprises 16 residues. V lost 2 bases to trimming and J lost 4 bases, with 16 bases between them. CDR3 in amino acids: CASSLYQRGQADTQYF. In DNA, the CDR3 is TGTGCCAGCAGCTTATATCAGCGGGGACAGGCAGATACGCAGTATTTT.

This clonotype was found once. In nucleotides, the CDR3 is TGTGCCAGTAGTGGCCAGAGGGATCAGCCCCAGCATTTT. It specifies CASSGQRDQPQHF. The chain is built from TRBV19 and TRBJ1-5; no firm D call. The CDR3 contains 13 residues. CDR1 is LNHDA and CDR2 is SQIVND in the germline V gene (reference sequence). With 5 bases removed from V and 5 bases from J, the gap between germline ends came to 10 bases. Combining the CDR3 with reference TRBV19 and TRBJ1-5 gives the whole variable domain DGGITQSPKYLFRKEGQNVTLSCEQNLNHDAMYWYRQDPGQGLRLIYYSQIVNDFQKGDIAEGYSVSREKKESFPLTVTSAQKNPTAFYLCASSGQRDQPQHFGDGTRLSIL.

The genes are TRBV5-1 and TRBJ1-5; possible D gene TRBD1, 5 bases. The CDR3 has 15 amino acids. Germline V lookup: CDR1 SGHRS, CDR2 YFSETQ. Between the trimmed V and J ends, which lost 5 bases and 2 bases, there was a span of 14 bases. The CDR3 DNA follows: TGCGCCAGCAGTCTGGGGGGGGTAGGCAATCAGCCCCAGCATTTT. Protein product: CASSLGGVGNQPQHF.

The chain links TRBV11-2 to TRBJ2-1; the D gene could be TRBD1 or TRBD2 (5 bases each). Germline loops: CDR1 SGHAT, CDR2 FQNNGV. V lost 5 bases, J lost 5 bases, and 10 bases lay in between. This CDR3 comprises 13 residues. This CDR3 reads CASSHGTHNEQFF. The CDR3 coding sequence is TGTGCCAGCAGCCACGGGACCCACAATGAGCAGTTCTTC.

The V gene is TRBV7-6, the J gene TRBJ2-7; 13 nucleotides match TRBD2. V shed 4 bases, J shed 2 bases, and the junction held 2 bases outside the gene matches. Germline CDR1 reads SGHVS; CDR2 reads FNYEAQ. This CDR3 is built from 15 residues. The CDR3 spells CASSSGTSGAYEQYF. CDR3 DNA: TGTGCCAGCAGCTCGGGGACTAGCGGGGCCTACGAGCAGTACTTC.

This chain connects TRBV7-9 to TRBJ1-4; D ambiguous. The germline V gene encodes CDR1 SEHNR and CDR2 FQNEAQ (reference sequence). This CDR3 has 16 amino acids. V was cut by 5 bases and J by 0 bases, with 13 bases left in between. The CDR3 DNA follows: TGTGCCAGCAGCCTGAATGCCCCAGCAACTAATGAAAAACTGTTTTTT. The encoded protein is CASSLNAPATNEKLFF. The variable domain in full, with the rest retrieved from reference TRBV7-9 and TRBJ1-4, is DTGVSQNPRHKITKRGQNVTFRCDPISEHNRLYWYRQTLGQGPEFLTYFQNEAQLEKSRLLSDRFSAERPKGSFSTLEIQRTEQGDSAMYLCASSLNAPATNEKLFFGSGTQLSVL.

This chain joins TRBV2 and TRBJ2-7; D unresolved. This CDR3 region has 10 residues. Deletions cut 8 bases from V and 6 bases from J, with 8 bases between. The germline CDR1 and CDR2 sequences are SNHLY and FYNNEI. CDR3 amino acids: CASGRTEQYF. The CDR3 nucleotides read TGTGCCAGCGGAAGAACCGAGCAGTACTTC.

This clonotype was picked up one time. This sequence joins TRBV12-3 or TRBV12-4 and TRBJ1-1, with TRBD1 as a possible D gene (5 bases). V dropped 3 bases and J dropped 10 bases, with 15 bases sitting between them. The CDR3 runs 13 residues. CDR3 nucleotides: TGTGCCAGCAGTTTCCGGCAGGGTGGGGCAGCTTTCTTT. Translating it yields CASSFRQGGAAFF.

The chain uses TRBV12-3 or TRBV12-4 and TRBJ1-4; D may be TRBD1 (6 bases). The V end lost 6 bases, the J end lost 3 bases, and 11 bases lay between the germline ends. This CDR3 comprises 14 residues. The DNA for the CDR3 is TGTGCCAGCAGGCAGACAGGCCCTAATGAAAAACTGTTTTTT. Protein product: CASRQTGPNEKLFF.

CDR3 sequence: CASSPKETQYF. The CDR3, as DNA: TGTGCCAGCTCACCTAAAGAGACCCAGTACTTC. The chain links TRBV18 to TRBJ2-5, with D hard to call. The V and J ends lost 3 bases and 3 bases respectively, with 2 bases between them. The CDR3 is 11 amino acids. Germline V gives CDR1 KGHSH, CDR2 LQKENI.

The J gene is TRBJ1-1, the V gene TRBV20-1, with 7 bases that match TRBD1. With 6 bases clipped from V and 4 bases from J, the junction kept 8 bases outside the gene matches. The CDR3 is 13 amino acids. CDR1 is DFQATT, CDR2 SNEGSKA, per germline (reference sequence). This CDR3 is CSADRVQGTEAFF. CDR3 nucleotides: TGCAGTGCCGACAGGGTGCAAGGCACTGAAGCTTTCTTT.

The chain joins TRBV9 to TRBJ2-3; D is undetermined. V was shortened by 6 bases and J by 6 bases, with 14 bases between the two germline ends. This CDR3 has 13 residues. Looked up from germline, CDR1 is SGDLS and CDR2 is YYNGEE. The CDR3, as DNA: TGTGCCAGCACCGAATGGTCCCGGGATACGCAGTATTTT. This codes for CASTEWSRDTQYF.

The rearrangement joins TRBV29-1 to TRBJ1-1, with D perhaps TRBD1 (5 bases). The CDR3 has 14 amino acids. Looked up from germline, CDR1 is SQVTM and CDR2 is ANQGSEA. Trimming took 4 bases from V and 0 from J, leaving 12 bases between them. CDR3: CSVGFTGMNTEAFF. CDR3 bases: TGCAGCGTTGGATTTACAGGAATGAACACTGAAGCTTTCTTT.

The chain combines TRBV9 with TRBJ1-5; 7 bases align to TRBD1. There are 14 residues in the CDR3. Germline loops: CDR1 SGDLS, CDR2 YYNGEE. Unmatched junction bases numbered 4, after V lost 4 bases and J lost 3 bases. CDR3: CASSPGTVNQPQHF. CDR3 DNA sequence: TGTGCCAGCAGCCCCGGGACAGTCAATCAGCCCCAGCATTTT.

For the CDR3, the DNA is TGTGCCAGCGGCCCCCCTGAAAAACTGTTTTTT. It translates to CASGPPEKLFF. V is TRBV25-1 and J is TRBJ1-4; D is unclear. With 8 bases removed from V and 7 bases from J, the gap between germline ends came to 8 bases. The germline gives CDR1 MGHDK, CDR2 SYGVNS. There are 11 residues in the CDR3.

CDR3 coding DNA: TGTGCCAGCAGCTCACCCTCCCAGCATTTT. Translating gives CASSSPSQHF. J is TRBJ1-5 and V is TRBV11-2; D is uncertain. V gave up 4 bases and J gave up 11 bases, with 6 bases separating them. This CDR3 region has 10 residues. Germline CDR1 is SGHAT and CDR2 is FQNNGV.

This clonotype appeared a single time. The V call is TRBV24-1, the J call TRBJ2-2; a weak D match, TRBD1 (5 bases). The CDR3 covers 13 residues. The V and J ends lost 6 bases and 1 base respectively, with 5 bases between them. Germline values: CDR1 KGHDR, CDR2 SFDVKD. The CDR3 region is CATSQGNTGELFF. The CDR3 bases are TGTGCCACCAGTCAGGGGAACACCGGGGAGCTGTTTTTT.

This sequence joins TRBV2 and TRBJ1-1; no clear D. Germline V gives CDR1 SNHLY, CDR2 FYNNEI. There are 12 residues in the CDR3. V was trimmed by 9 bases and J by 3 bases, leaving 11 bases between them. CDR3 DNA: TGTGCCAGTAGTCGAGCCGACACTGAAGCTTTCTTT. Amino acid sequence: CASSRADTEAFF.

This clonotype was seen only a few times. The V call is TRBV28, the J call TRBJ2-3, with D unresolved. This CDR3 spans 14 amino acids. Germline V gives CDR1 MDHEN, CDR2 SYDVKM. With 3 bases removed from V and 1 base from J, the gap between germline ends came to 8 bases. The CDR3: CASSFVAGTDTQYF. The CDR3 coding sequence is TGTGCCAGCAGTTTTGTCGCGGGCACAGATACGCAGTATTTT.

The V gene is TRBV15, the J gene TRBJ2-5; D gene unclear. This CDR3 contains 12 residues. Looked up from germline, CDR1 is LNHNV and CDR2 is YYDKDF (reference sequence). Trimming removed 3 bases at V and 7 bases at J, with 9 bases between. The CDR3 is CATSRVGGTQYF. The CDR3 DNA is TGTGCCACCAGCAGGGTTGGCGGGACCCAGTACTTC.

Written as DNA, the CDR3 is TGTGCCAGCAGTTTGGGGTCCTTCGGCTACACCTTC. This translates into CASSLGSFGYTF. The chain links TRBV28 to TRBJ1-2; no reliable D call. The CDR3 is made up of 12 amino acids. The V end lost 3 bases, the J end lost 8 bases, and 10 bases lay between the germline ends. Germline CDR1 reads MDHEN; CDR2 reads SYDVKM.

This chain links TRBV3-1 with TRBJ2-3, with 7 bases lining up with TRBD1. The CDR3 runs to 15 residues. Germline CDR1 reads LGHDT; CDR2 reads YNNKEL (reference sequence). The J segment lost 0 bases and the V segment lost 4 bases, leaving 4 bases of the junction unmatched. CDR3 protein: CASSRWDSSTDTQYF. The CDR3 bases are TGTGCCAGCAGCCGTTGGGACAGTAGCACAGATACGCAGTATTTT.

The rearrangement joins TRBV9 to TRBJ2-3, with a weak D call TRBD2 (6 bases). Trimming took off 4 bases at V and 4 bases at J, with 10 bases between the two ends. In germline, CDR1 is SGDLS, CDR2 YYNGEE. This CDR3 is 13 amino acids long. This chain's CDR3 is CASSTGGSDTQYF. The CDR3 nucleotides are TGTGCCAGCAGCACCGGAGGGTCAGATACGCAGTATTTT.

V and J are TRBV12-3 or TRBV12-4 and TRBJ1-1; possibly TRBD1 for D (5 bases). This CDR3 contains 17 residues. V lost 7 bases and J lost 0, with 21 bases in between. The CDR3 DNA reads as TGTGCCAGCACTCCCGTTAGACAGCTAGCTATGAACACTGAAGCTTTCTTT. It yields the protein CASTPVRQLAMNTEAFF.

V usage is TRBV27 and J usage is TRBJ2-7, with TRBD1 as a possible D gene (5 bases). CDR1 and CDR2 (germline): MNHEY, SMNVEV (reference sequence). Trimming shortened V by 2 bases and J by 2 bases, and 7 bases separated the two germline ends. The CDR3 runs to 13 residues. CDR3 sequence (DNA): TGTGCCAGCAGTTTAGGGGCCACCTACGAGCAGTACTTC. Its protein is CASSLGATYEQYF.

V usage is TRBV9 and J usage is TRBJ2-2; 9 nucleotides line up with TRBD1. Per the germline V gene, CDR1 is SGDLS and CDR2 is YYNGEE. The V and J ends lost 0 bases and 4 bases, in that order; junction bases with no gene match: 4. The CDR3 length is 16 residues. The DNA of the CDR3 is TGTGCCAGCAGCGTAGGTGGGACAGGGTCCACCGGGGAGCTGTTTTTT. It codes for CASSVGGTGSTGELFF.

V gene TRBV9 combines with J gene TRBJ2-6; weak D call: TRBD2 (6 bases). The germline CDR1 and CDR2 sequences are SGDLS and YYNGEE. This CDR3 comprises 20 residues. Trimming shortened V by 2 bases and J by 1 base, and 22 bases separated the two germline ends. CDR3 DNA: TGTGCCAGCAGCGTTAGAGACACCGGGACGGGGACTTCTGGGGCCAACGTCCTGACTTTC. This gives the protein CASSVRDTGTGTSGANVLTF.

The CDR3 DNA is TGTGCCAGCGCCGGGGGTTACGAGCAGTACTTC. Encoded protein: CASAGGYEQYF. The gene calls are TRBV13 and TRBJ2-7, with D maybe TRBD2 (6 bases). This CDR3 has 11 amino acids. CDR1 is PRHDT and CDR2 is FYEKMQ in the germline V gene (reference sequence). V lost 8 bases to trimming and J lost 4 bases, with 9 bases between them. Full variable domain (rest looked up from reference TRBV13 and TRBJ2-7): AAGVIQSPRHLIKEKRETATLKCYPIPRHDTVYWYQQGPGQDPQFLISFYEKMQSDKGSIPDRFSAQQFSDYHSELNMSSLELGDSALYFCASAGGYEQYFGPGTRLTVT.

The chain combines TRBV12-3 or TRBV12-4 with TRBJ2-3, with D perhaps TRBD1 or TRBD2 (5 bases each). The length of the CDR3 is 14 residues. V lost 3 bases and J 4 bases, leaving 11 bases between the germline ends. This CDR3 reads CASSLSGTADTQYF. Here the CDR3 DNA reads TGTGCCAGCAGTTTGTCAGGGACGGCAGATACGCAGTATTTT.